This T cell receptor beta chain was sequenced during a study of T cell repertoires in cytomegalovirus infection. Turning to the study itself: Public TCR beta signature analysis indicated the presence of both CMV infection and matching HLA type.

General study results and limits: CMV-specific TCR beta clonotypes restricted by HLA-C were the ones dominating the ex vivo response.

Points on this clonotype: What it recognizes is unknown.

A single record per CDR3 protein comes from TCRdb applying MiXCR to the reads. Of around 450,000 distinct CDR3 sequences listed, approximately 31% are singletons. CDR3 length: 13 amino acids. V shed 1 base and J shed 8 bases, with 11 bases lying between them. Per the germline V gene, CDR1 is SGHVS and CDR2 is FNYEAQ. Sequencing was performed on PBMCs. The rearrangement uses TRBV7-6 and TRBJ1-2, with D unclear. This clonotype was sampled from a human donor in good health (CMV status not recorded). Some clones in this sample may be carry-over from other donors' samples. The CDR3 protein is CASSLENSRGYTF. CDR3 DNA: TGTGCCAGCAGCTTAGAGAACAGTCGCGGCTACACCTTC.